This TCR beta chain was sequenced for a study of cytomegalovirus exposure and HLA in healthy donors (dated by TCRdb to the late 2010s). About the study as a whole: An earlier analysis of some 600 of the donors reported 276 Gb of sequence data and 95 million to 120 million unique TCR beta sequences obtained from about 179 million T cells. The number of typed donors differed by locus: 629-630 for A, B, C, DRB1 and DQB1; about 520 for DQA1; 606 for DPA1; and 450 to 480 for DPB1. In addition to the first cohort of 500 to 850 subjects, a separate validation cohort of 120 different subjects was used. To predict cytomegalovirus infection status, the study brought together high-throughput TCR immunosequencing, statistical association of individual TCRs with disease status, and machine learning. HLA typing covered class I and class II loci at four-digit resolution. Roughly 300 gigabases of sequencing data and 70 million to 85 million unique TCR sequences were included in an early release covering several hundred HLA-typed donors. Roughly 5 DR-DQ haplotypes were treated as single units for association and clustering because of strong linkage in the cohort. To study patterns of TCR occurrence, a later analysis re-analyzed previously published TCR beta repertoires from 550 to 800 donors and added high-resolution HLA genotyping. Every repertoire in the discovery cohort had been generated on one and the same sequencing platform. Across roughly 420 genotyped donors of the cohort, an average of approximately 220,000 unique TCR beta nucleotide sequences per donor were sequenced, and 15% to 20% of those sequences were non-productive. An earlier analysis of fewer than 750 of the donors used high-throughput TCR beta sequencing to judge whether each TCR beta V gene segment behaved as functional or pseudogenic. The later analysis used no new phenotypic data to find candidate immune exposures, relying instead on TCR beta sequences and their occurrence across donors. Alongside the repertoire data, information on donor age, sex, ethnicity and CMV serostatus was compiled. Of the roughly 400 genotyped donors, 81% were placed in the genetic ancestry cluster associated with self-reported Caucasian donors. Genome-wide SNP genotypes for about 60% of the roughly 670 donors were used in a later genetic analysis, which treated that subset as a discovery cohort. Using immunosequencing, the study profiled T cell repertoires from 500 to 800 subjects and related those repertoires to cytomegalovirus serostatus. The study aimed to test whether signatures of past pathogen exposure could be identified by cataloging public T cell receptors.

With regard to this clone: Its antigen specificity is not known. Qualities for individual bases were not recorded, and no much larger clone is one base off.

What the study reported, not specific to this receptor: Correlated functional status among segregating V segments might reflect linkage disequilibrium, but an unknown experimental factor could not be ruled out. A further reported finding was that TCR beta sequences accurately predicted the HLA-A and HLA-B alleles for most subjects in the first cohort. Because some donors lacked HLA typing at each locus, the association tests relied only on the typed subset. In a later analysis, HLA-associated TCR beta chains were found to be more clonally expanded and to have lower generation probabilities than equally common non-associated chains. A cluster of highly shared sequence variants was judged likely to represent a technical artifact of the sequencing pipeline. The 87-base-pair reads could not distinguish some IMGT-functional V segments, including TRBV6-2 and TRBV6-3, so those segments were excluded. While some public TCRs were present in many individuals, most TCR sequences turned up only very rarely across donors. The only immune exposure information available for the cohort was CMV serostatus. An association between a missense DCLRE1C variant and V-gene and J-gene trimming of TCR beta chains was found in a later genetic analysis and replicated in an independent cohort. Because counts were too low, about 15 rarely observed V segments, including chromosome 9 orphons, were left out of the earlier analysis of a few hundred of the donors. A later analysis found that most CMV-associated TCR beta chains appeared HLA-restricted, with HLA associations seemingly driven largely by CMV exposure. According to a later analysis, TCR association rates differed among HLA loci, with DRB1 alleles showing the most associated TCRs and HLA-C alleles showing the fewest. A later analysis associated 15,000 or so TCR beta sequences with specific HLA alleles at a false discovery rate of 0.05. Cytomegalovirus status was reported to be diagnosed by the classifier with high specificity and sensitivity in both the original and validation cohorts. The presence/absence analyses assumed that sequencing depth was roughly uniform across donors, and that assumption may not be true. Assigning TCR associations to individual alleles was difficult when HLA alleles, especially DR and DQ, strongly co-occurred. The authors suggested that the approach could potentially be generalized to other disease states and immunological phenotypes. The study listed over 150 TCR beta chains as associated with cytomegalovirus. Only TCR beta chains were sequenced in this cohort, and the absence of alpha or paired-chain data limited detectable features. A later analysis reported that several top co-occurrence clusters appeared linked to parvovirus B19, influenza, CMV and Epstein-Barr virus. An earlier analysis of several hundred of the donors showed that most TCR beta V segments appeared in productive rearrangements either about 87% or about 30% of the time, which broadly matched IMGT annotations. In a later genetic analysis, fewer N-insertions in productive TCRs were reported among donors in an Asian-associated ancestry cluster than the approximately 710-donor mean. In vitro tests confirmed that a few of the cytomegalovirus-associated TCR beta chains recognize cytomegalovirus antigens.

The protocol used for the library was the immunoSEQ multiplex PCR assay. For the multiplex PCR, a mixture combining 60 forward primers for TCR Vbeta segments and 13 reverse primers for TCR Jbeta segments was used. Amplification of the CDR3 region of rearranged TCR beta genes was performed with a multiplex PCR assay on genomic DNA. The amplified TCR beta libraries were sequenced on the Illumina HiSeq System as 87-base-pair reads. Per the authors' processing: In a later analysis, 70 million to 95 million unique TCR beta chains were counted across the roughly 610 repertoires, and some 10 million of these chains were shared by at least two donors. Raw reads were error-corrected and collapsed into unique sequences with a nearest-neighbor algorithm that merged closely related sequences to remove PCR and sequencing errors. CDR3 sequences were aligned to IMGT reference sequences to assign V, D and J gene segments. Each retained sequence needed at least a six-nucleotide match to both a V gene segment and a J gene segment. Rearrangements were classified as productive when the CDR3 lacked stop codons and remained in frame with V and J, and all other rearrangements were classified as non-productive. Following IMGT convention, CDR3 was defined as the stretch from the second conserved V-encoded cysteine to the conserved J-encoded phenylalanine. The earlier analysis of about 590 of the donors excluded sequences that lacked an unambiguous match to a single V gene segment. In an earlier analysis of around 590 of the donors, a V segment was called functional when productive rearrangements were above 56.7%, and segregating when the standard deviation between donors exceeded 5%. A statistical classification framework was built for diagnosing cytomegalovirus status from the catalog of TCR beta chain sequences. V and J gene assignment, in a later analysis, came from comparing TCR nucleotide sequences with IMGT/GENE-DB human TR gene sequences. The TCRdist pipeline was used in a later analysis to assign CDR3 sequences and most-parsimonious VDJ recombination scenarios. In a later analysis, each TCR beta chain was defined by its CDR3 amino acid sequence together with its V-gene family, and reads without a unique V-gene family were excluded. To address suspected cross-contamination and a sequencing artifact, a later analysis removed roughly 640 highly shared, low-generation-probability nucleotide sequences. A later analysis calculated a clonal expansion index for each public chain from normalized within-repertoire ranks of inferred template counts. In a later analysis, generation probabilities were computed with a VDJ recombination model fitted to out-of-frame rearrangements, and the resulting probabilities were checked against IGoR. In a later analysis, TCR-TCR, TCR-HLA and TCR-CMV co-occurrence was scored with hypergeometric tests, and a repertoire-size bias correction was applied to TCR pairs. In a later analysis, false discovery rates were estimated by permuting HLA or CMV assignments 20 times. A later analysis grouped co-occurring TCRs with DBSCAN, adding TCRdist sequence similarity when clustering within HLA-allele-positive subsets. Repertoires with fewer than 30,000 or more than 120,000 public chains were left out of co-occurrence clustering, as were a handful of repertoires with anomalous nucleotide sharing. TCRdb stores this immuneACCESS table with in-frame sequences only. Part of the clones is absent; in the studies checked, under half of the shortfall reflects unresolved V genes, and no reason is known for the rest. That table furnishes V, J and clone size, whereas the DNA furnished D and trimming. The sample records about 250,000 clones, 80% to 90% of which are singletons. About 0.25% of the sample goes to the ten largest clones.

Reading the germline V gene (reference sequence) gives CDR1 MNHEY and CDR2 SMNVEV. The CDR3 numbers 14 residues from cysteine through phenylalanine. Of all the DNA, just the CDR3 is kept, 42 bases in frame from base 1. Germline trimming: 4 bases from V, 4 bases from J; junction bases outside gene matches: 6. In total, 500 to 700 healthy bone marrow donors made up the cohort. Cohort members were all nominally healthy when sampled, although unrecorded immune exposures were likely present. The donor was CMV seronegative and was included in the group of hundreds of seronegative cohort members. Every donor gave a peripheral blood sample, and the peripheral blood mononuclear cells from that sample were used for TCR beta sequencing. The Qiagen DNeasy Blood Extraction Kit was used to extract genomic DNA from the blood cell samples.

The clonotype originates from a girl aged 2 to 10 in good health and CMV-seronegative. The sequence joins TRBV27 to TRBJ2-7, and 8 bases in between align with TRBD1. Sequencing was carried out using PBMCs. In nucleotides, the sequence is TGTGCCAGCAGTTGGACAGGGAATGGGTACGAGCAGTACTTC. It specifies CASSWTGNGYEQYF.